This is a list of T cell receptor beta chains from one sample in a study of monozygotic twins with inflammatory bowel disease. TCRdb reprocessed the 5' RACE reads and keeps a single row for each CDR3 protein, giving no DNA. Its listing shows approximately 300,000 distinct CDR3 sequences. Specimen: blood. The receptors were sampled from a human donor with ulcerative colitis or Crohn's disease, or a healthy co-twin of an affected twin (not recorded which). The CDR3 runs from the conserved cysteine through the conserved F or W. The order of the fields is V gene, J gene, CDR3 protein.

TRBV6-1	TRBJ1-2	CASRTWTEDNYGYTF
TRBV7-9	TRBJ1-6	CASSDQGQLNSPLHF
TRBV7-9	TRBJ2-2	CASSLIRGPNTGELFF
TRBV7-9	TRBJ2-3	CASSSHSPPTDTQYF
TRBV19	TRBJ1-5	CASRTGRNQPQHF
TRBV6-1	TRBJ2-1	CASSTHQSSYNEQFF
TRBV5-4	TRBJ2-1	CASSSGVYNEQFF
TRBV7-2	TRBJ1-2	CASSLGPGSNYGYTF
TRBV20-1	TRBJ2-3	CSARVRGDTQYF
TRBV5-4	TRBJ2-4	CASSRDSRLAKNIQYF
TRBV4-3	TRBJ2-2	CASSQAYGRELFF
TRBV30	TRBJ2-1	CAWSVSSSYNEQFF
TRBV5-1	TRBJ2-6	CASSLAKGTGPSGANVLTF
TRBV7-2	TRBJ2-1	CASSLNVRRGEQFF
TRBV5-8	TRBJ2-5	CASSLDRSNHQETQYF